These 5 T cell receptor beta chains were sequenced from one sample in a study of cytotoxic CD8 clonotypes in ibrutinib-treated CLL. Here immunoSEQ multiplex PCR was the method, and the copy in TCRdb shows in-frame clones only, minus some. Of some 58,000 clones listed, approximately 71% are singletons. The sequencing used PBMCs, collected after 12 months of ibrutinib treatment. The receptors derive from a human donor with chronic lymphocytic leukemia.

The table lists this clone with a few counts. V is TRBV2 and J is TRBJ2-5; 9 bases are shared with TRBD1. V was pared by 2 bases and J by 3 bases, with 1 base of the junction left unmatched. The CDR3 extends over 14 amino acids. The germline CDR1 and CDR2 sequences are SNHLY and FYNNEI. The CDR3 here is CASSEWDREETQYF. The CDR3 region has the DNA TGTGCCAGCAGTGAATGGGACAGGGAAGAGACCCAGTACTTC. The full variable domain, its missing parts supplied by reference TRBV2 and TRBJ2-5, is EPEVTQTPSHQVTQMGQEVILRCVPISNHLYFYWYRQILGQKVEFLVSFYNNEISEKSEIFDDQFSVERPDGSNFTLKIRSTKLEDSAMYFCASSEWDREETQYFGPGTRLLVL.

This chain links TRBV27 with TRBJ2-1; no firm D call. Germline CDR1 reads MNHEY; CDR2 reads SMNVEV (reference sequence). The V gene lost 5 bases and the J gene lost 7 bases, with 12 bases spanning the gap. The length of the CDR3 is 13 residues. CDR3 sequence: CASSPVVVNEQFF. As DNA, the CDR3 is TGTGCCAGCAGTCCGGTGGTCGTGAATGAGCAGTTCTTC.

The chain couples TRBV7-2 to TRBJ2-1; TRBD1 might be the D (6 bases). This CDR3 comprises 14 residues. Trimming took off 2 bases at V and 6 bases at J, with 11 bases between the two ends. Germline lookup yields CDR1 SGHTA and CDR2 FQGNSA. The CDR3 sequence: CASSLIQGANEQFF. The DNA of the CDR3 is TGTGCCAGCAGCTTAATACAGGGTGCCAATGAGCAGTTCTTC.

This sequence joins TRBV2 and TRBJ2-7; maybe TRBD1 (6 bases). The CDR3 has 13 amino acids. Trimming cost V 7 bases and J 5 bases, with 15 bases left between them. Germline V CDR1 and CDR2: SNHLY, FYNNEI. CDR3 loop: CASTAHQGNEQYF. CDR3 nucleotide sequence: TGTGCCAGCACCGCCCACCAGGGGAACGAGCAGTACTTC.

The CDR3 sequence: CASSQDSSVYAYEQYF. As DNA, the CDR3 is TGTGCCAGCAGCCAAGATTCCAGCGTCTATGCCTACGAGCAGTACTTC. The rearrangement links TRBV4-2 to TRBJ2-7; D is ambiguous. The CDR3 has 16 amino acids. The germline CDR1 and CDR2 sequences are LGHNA and YNFKEQ. The V end lost 0 bases, the J end lost 2 bases, and 14 bases lay between the germline ends.